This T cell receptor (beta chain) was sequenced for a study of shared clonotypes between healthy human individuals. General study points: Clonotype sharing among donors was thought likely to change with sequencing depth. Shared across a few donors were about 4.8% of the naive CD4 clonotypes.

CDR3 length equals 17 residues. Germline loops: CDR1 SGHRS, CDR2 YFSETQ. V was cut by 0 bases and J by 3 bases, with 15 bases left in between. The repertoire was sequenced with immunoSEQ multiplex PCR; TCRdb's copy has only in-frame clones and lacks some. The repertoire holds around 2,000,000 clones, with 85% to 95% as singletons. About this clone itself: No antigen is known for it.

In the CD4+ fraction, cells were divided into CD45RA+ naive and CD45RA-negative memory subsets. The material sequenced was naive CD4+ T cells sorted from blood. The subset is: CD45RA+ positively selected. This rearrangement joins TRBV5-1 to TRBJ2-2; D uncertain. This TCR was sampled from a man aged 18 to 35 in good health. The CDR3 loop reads CASSLAGPAIDTGELFF. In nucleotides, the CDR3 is TGCGCCAGCAGCTTGGCCGGTCCAGCGATAGACACCGGGGAGCTGTTTTTT.